The 24 T cell receptor beta chains presented below share a single source sample, sequenced in a study of CXCR3-negative and CXCR3-positive naive CD8 T cells. Overall study findings and caveats: CXCR3-positive naive cells had more hydrophobic TRB CDR3s than CXCR3-negative naive cells.

The antigens of these receptors remain unknown. TRB cDNA was prepared as libraries by UMI-labeled 5' RACE. TCRdb reprocessed the 5' RACE reads, with one entry per CDR3 protein and no DNA. The sample table sets out about 150,000 distinct CDR3 sequences. Sequenced sample: naive CXCR3+ CD8+ T cells from blood. Subset of the sample: CD45RO-CCR7+CD27+CD95- naive CD8+ T cells expressing CXCR3 (TNR3+). The receptors originated from a human donor in good health. Some clones in this sample may be carry-over from other donors' samples.

The CDR3 loop reads CASSLETRPYYGYTF. The V gene is TRBV7-9, the J gene TRBJ1-2. Germline assignment: CDR1 SEHNR and CDR2 FQNEAQ (reference sequence). This CDR3 has 15 amino acids.

The chain has TRBV4-2 and TRBJ2-7; TCRdb proposes TRBD1, but this gene call is untestable without DNA. This CDR3 region has 15 residues. CDR1 LGHNA and CDR2 YNFKEQ come from the germline V gene. This CDR3 reads CASSQDWGSGYEQYF.

The chain employs TRBV6-2 or TRBV6-3 and TRBJ1-1; the TCRdb D gene call, TRBD1, has no DNA to confirm it. This CDR3 has 14 amino acids. In germline, CDR1 is MNHEY, CDR2 SVGEGT. The CDR3 reads CASVRLQGMTEAFF.

V is TRBV29-1 and J is TRBJ2-1; TCRdb calls TRBD1, which cannot be checked without DNA. CDR1 SQVTM and CDR2 ANQGSEA come from the germline V gene. The CDR3 is made up of 15 amino acids. CDR3 sequence: CSVERVGTVYNEQFF.

The chain combines TRBV4-3 with TRBJ1-1; the TCRdb D gene call, TRBD1, has no DNA to confirm it. The CDR3 runs to 14 residues. Looked up from germline, CDR1 is LGHNA and CDR2 is YSLEER. The CDR3 here is CASSPDRLNTEAFF.

The chain links TRBV20-1 to TRBJ2-7; TCRdb gives TRBD1 as the D gene, but with no DNA this cannot be confirmed. The germline CDR1 and CDR2 sequences are DFQATT and SNEGSKA (reference sequence). This CDR3 spans 14 amino acids. CDR3 amino acids: CSVELDNFPYEQYF.

The chain employs TRBV20-1 and TRBJ2-5; no DNA is available, so the TRBD2 call from TCRdb remains unchecked. Germline V gene lookup returns CDR1 DFQATT and CDR2 SNEGSKA (reference sequence). This CDR3 contains 16 residues. CDR3 protein: CSARDQWLAGEETQYF.

Here the CDR3 reads CASSYHHGSSTDTQYF. The chain joins TRBV6-2 or TRBV6-3 to TRBJ2-3. Germline values: CDR1 MNHEY, CDR2 SVGEGT. This CDR3 contains 16 residues.

The chain joins TRBV7-9 to TRBJ2-1; TCRdb's D gene call, TRBD1, goes unchecked for lack of DNA. This CDR3 region has 12 residues. Germline CDR1 SEHNR, CDR2 FQNEAQ (reference sequence). This CDR3 is CASGTDYNEQFF.

The CDR3 spells CASRPGQRAYEQYF. The chain is built from TRBV6-5 and TRBJ2-7; TCRdb reports TRBD1, a call that lacks DNA to check it against. This CDR3 is built from 14 residues. Per germline, CDR1 MNHEY and CDR2 SVGAGI.

The chain carries TRBV19 and TRBJ2-1; TCRdb designates TRBD1, a call that cannot be tested without DNA. The germline V gene has CDR1 LNHDA and CDR2 SQIVND (reference sequence). This CDR3 is 15 amino acids long. CDR3 loop: CASSPGPESYNEQFF.

CDR3 region: CASTRGAGTMVEQYF. This chain links TRBV19 with TRBJ2-7; TCRdb indicates TRBD1, and absent DNA this call remains unverified. Germline loops: CDR1 LNHDA, CDR2 SQIVND (reference sequence). CDR3 size: 15 residues.

This rearrangement joins TRBV4-2 to TRBJ1-3. Per germline, CDR1 LGHNA and CDR2 YNFKEQ. The CDR3 consists of 15 residues. This CDR3 is CASSQARISGNTIYF.

V gene TRBV12-5 combines with J gene TRBJ2-3; TCRdb lists TRBD1, though no DNA is available to test this call. The CDR3 is 16 residues long. Germline values: CDR1 LGHNT, CDR2 FRNRAP. The CDR3 sequence: CASGLYVGGPTDTQYF.

This chain joins TRBV6-6 and TRBJ1-1; TCRdb's D call, TRBD1, is unchecked because there is no DNA. The CDR3 is 13 amino acids. The V gene's germline CDR1 is MNHNY and CDR2 SVGAGI (reference sequence). Here the CDR3 reads CASSYGGNTEAFF.

The rearrangement links TRBV5-5 to TRBJ2-7; the TRBD2 assignment by TCRdb is unverifiable without DNA. Per germline, CDR1 SGHKS and CDR2 YYEKEE (reference sequence). This CDR3 is built from 15 residues. CDR3 loop: CASSSFGGSSYEQYF.

The rearrangement links TRBV20-1 to TRBJ2-2; checking the TCRdb D call of TRBD2 is not possible without DNA. Germline V lookup: CDR1 DFQATT, CDR2 SNEGSKA (reference sequence). The CDR3 has 16 residues. CDR3 residues: CSAISGTSGSAGELFF.

The chain employs TRBV13 and TRBJ2-3. Germline V gene data show CDR1 as PRHDT and CDR2 as FYEKMQ (reference sequence). The length of the CDR3 is 11 residues. The CDR3 region is CASSYKATQYF.

This rearrangement joins TRBV3-1 to TRBJ2-7; the D call of TRBD2 rests on TCRdb alone, since no DNA is present to check it. CDR1 and CDR2 (germline): LGHDT, YNNKEL (reference sequence). The CDR3 spans 16 residues. CDR3: CASSQEGGRDYYEQYF.

The chain links TRBV5-1 to TRBJ1-1. CDR1 and CDR2 (germline): SGHRS, YFSETQ. CDR3 length equals 16 residues. The CDR3 sequence: CASSLGPEGPNTEAFF. Full variable domain (rest looked up from reference TRBV5-1 and TRBJ1-1): KAGVTQTPRYLIKTRGQQVTLSCSPISGHRSVSWYQQTPGQGLQFLFEYFSETQRNKGNFPGRFSGRQFSNSRSEMNVSTLELGDSALYLCASSLGPEGPNTEAFFGQGTRLTVV.

The CDR3 is CASRDGGYEQYF. The chain carries TRBV23-1 and TRBJ2-7; the D gene TCRdb calls, TRBD1, cannot be checked with no DNA. TRBV23-1 belongs to the ORF category, with a function that is uncertain. The CDR3 extends over 12 amino acids.

The chain recombines TRBV5-5 with TRBJ2-7; the D gene TCRdb calls, TRBD1, cannot be checked with no DNA. The CDR3 length is 15 residues. Germline-derived CDR1 and CDR2 are SGHKS and YYEKEE (reference sequence). CDR3 region: CASSLEKTGAYEQYF.

The CDR3 region is CSVDPERYGDTQYF. The gene calls are TRBV29-1 and TRBJ2-3. CDR1 SQVTM and CDR2 ANQGSEA come from the germline V gene. This CDR3 has 14 amino acids.

The chain joins TRBV5-1 to TRBJ1-2; TCRdb reports TRBD1, a call that lacks DNA to check it against. The CDR3 loop spans 18 amino acids. The V gene's germline CDR1 is SGHRS and CDR2 YFSETQ. The CDR3: CASSLVTGQGRANYGYTF.